This note documents a single T cell receptor beta chain sequence. The data were produced by immunoSEQ multiplex PCR, yet TCRdb's version contains in-frame clones alone and is incomplete. The table shows 360,000 or so clones, with about 90% occurring only once. The data stem from a study of blood T cell repertoires in COVID-19. V was cut by 8 bases and J by 2 bases, with 12 bases left in between. The CDR3 is made up of 13 amino acids. Germline V gives CDR1 SEHNR, CDR2 FQNEAQ (reference sequence). Which cohort a participant joined came from the clinical history participants gave. The source of this sequence is a woman in her thirties who had recovered from COVID-19. Source material: PBMCs or T cells enriched from blood (not recorded which). The gene calls are TRBV7-9 and TRBJ1-2; D is possibly TRBD1 (6 bases). The CDR3 nucleotides read TGTGCCAGCCCTCGTAGGGGGAACTATGGCTACACCTTC. Translated: CASPRRGNYGYTF.